This TCR beta chain came from a study of shared clonotypes between healthy human individuals. Study observations and caveats: Sampling covered blood only; tissue repertoires likely differ. Richness estimates generally favored naive over memory subsets.

Only in-frame clones appear in the TCRdb table, and some are missing; sequencing was by immunoSEQ multiplex PCR. The data contain under 2,000,000 clones, around 96% of them singletons. Naive CD8 isolation took CD45RO-negative cells positively selected for CCR7 and excluded terminally differentiated effector memory CD45RA+ cells. The V gene's germline CDR1 is SEHNR and CDR2 FQNEAQ (reference sequence). Trimming left V 2 bases short and J 0 bases short, with 8 bases between. CDR3 length equals 15 residues. As to this clone: Its specificity is unknown.

Input material: naive CD8+ T cells sorted from blood. V gene TRBV7-9 combines with J gene TRBJ2-1, with D hard to call. This TCR came from a man aged 18-30 years in good health. The CDR3 here is CASSLIPGSYNEQFF. The CDR3 DNA reads as TGTGCCAGCAGCTTAATTCCCGGCTCCTACAATGAGCAGTTCTTC.